This TCR beta chain was identified in a study of T cell responses to AZD1222 COVID-19 vaccine. J was trimmed by 3 bases and V by 3 bases; bases with no gene match: 3. Germline CDR1 and CDR2: DFQATT and SNEGSKA (reference sequence). The CDR3 extends over 14 amino acids. A remark on this clone: Distinct nucleotide sequences in the sample also encode this CDR3.

Sequenced by immunoSEQ multiplex PCR; TCRdb stores in-frame clones only, minus some. The sample gives some 100,000 clones, around 89% of which show up once; about 7.1% is in the top ten. Sequenced material: peripheral blood, taken 28 days after the second AZD1222 dose. The J gene is TRBJ2-3, the V gene TRBV20-1; 10 nucleotides agree with TRBD2. The sequence was obtained from an adult who received the AZD1222 COVID-19 vaccine. The CDR3 DNA is TGCAGTGCTAGTCCGGGACTAGCGACAGATACGCAGTATTTT. Its protein product is CSASPGLATDTQYF.